These 27 T cell receptor beta chains were sequenced from one sample in a study of beta chain features in type 1 diabetes. Since all of the isolated RNA was reverse transcribed, expressed TCRB transcripts were what got sequenced. Here immunoSEQ multiplex PCR was the method, and the copy in TCRdb shows in-frame clones only, minus some. The sample holds around 190,000 clones, about 13% seen once. Sequenced input: central memory CD4+ T cells from blood. Receptors originate from a woman aged 18 to 35 in good health.

Only a few counts were recorded for this clone. The chain combines TRBV29-1 with TRBJ1-1; D remains unclear. V was trimmed by 4 bases and J by 1 base, leaving 10 bases between them. CDR3 size: 13 residues. Germline V lookup: CDR1 SQVTM, CDR2 ANQGSEA. The CDR3 nucleotides are TGCAGCGTTGCTGGCAGATCGAACACTGAAGCTTTCTTT. It specifies CSVAGRSNTEAFF.

The CDR3 DNA follows: TGCGCCAGCCGGGGGAACATTCAGTACTTC. This encodes CASRGNIQYF. The gene calls are TRBV4-1 and TRBJ2-4, with D possibly TRBD2 on 6 matching bases. The CDR3 is 10 amino acids. Germline V gene lookup returns CDR1 MGHRA and CDR2 YSYEKL. V gave up 8 bases and J gave up 7 bases, with 6 bases separating them.

The chain links TRBV6-1 to TRBJ1-1, with 7 bases matching TRBD1. The CDR3 sequence is 13 residues long. The ends lost 5 bases at V and 7 bases at J; junction bases unmatched: 7. Germline V lookup: CDR1 MNHNS, CDR2 SASEGT. Written as DNA, the CDR3 is TGTGCCAGCAGTATTGACAGGGCGGGTGAAGCTTTCTTT. Translated, it gives CASSIDRAGEAFF.

The chain has TRBV7-9 and TRBJ2-5, with a tentative D call TRBD2 (5 bases). The CDR3 runs to 13 residues. V was pared by 2 bases and J by 5 bases, with 9 bases between. In germline, CDR1 is SEHNR, CDR2 FQNEAQ (reference sequence). CDR3 nucleotide sequence: TGTGCCAGCAGCTTACGGGAAGGGGAGACCCAGTACTTC. Translated: CASSLREGETQYF.

The rearrangement links TRBV11-2 to TRBJ2-5; TRBD1 is a possible D gene (5 bases). In germline, CDR1 is SGHAT, CDR2 FQNNGV. V shed 4 bases and J shed 7 bases, with 19 bases lying between them. This CDR3 spans 15 amino acids. CDR3 in amino acids: CASSWGETNGGTQYF. Here the CDR3 DNA reads TGTGCCAGCAGCTGGGGCGAGACAAATGGTGGGACCCAGTACTTC.

This clone was counted only a few times. The CDR3 DNA sequence: TGTGCCAGCAGTTACTCAGGGACACCAACTAACTATGGCTACACCTTC. Translating gives CASSYSGTPTNYGYTF. This chain joins TRBV6-6 and TRBJ1-2; D is perhaps TRBD1 (6 bases). This CDR3 has 16 residues. CDR1 is MNHNY and CDR2 is SVGAGI in the germline V gene (reference sequence). V lost 0 bases and J lost 0, with 11 bases in between.

The V and J genes are TRBV7-2 and TRBJ1-5; no reliable D call. Germline CDR1 SGHTA, CDR2 FQGNSA. This CDR3 contains 15 residues. The V gene lost 0 bases and the J gene lost 0 bases, with 6 bases spanning the gap. The CDR3: CASSLAANSNQPQHF. The DNA for the CDR3 is TGTGCCAGCAGCTTAGCAGCTAATAGCAATCAGCCCCAGCATTTT.

The chain uses TRBV30 and TRBJ2-7; TRBD1 agrees at 7 bases. CDR1 and CDR2 (germline): GTSNPN, SVGIG (reference sequence). The CDR3 is made up of 13 amino acids. Losses at the gene ends were 7 bases for V and 9 bases for J; bases not matched to a gene: 15. CDR3 bases: TGTGCCTTGCAAGGACAGGCTCAAGGGGGGCAGTACTTC. Amino acid sequence: CALQGQAQGGQYF.

This clone was observed a handful of times. The chain combines TRBV18 with TRBJ1-1, with D unresolved. The CDR3 extends over 12 amino acids. Trimming cost V 5 bases and J 0 bases, with 4 bases left between them. Germline V gives CDR1 KGHSH, CDR2 LQKENI. The CDR3 coding sequence is TGTGCCAGCTCAAACATGAACACTGAAGCTTTCTTT. It codes for CASSNMNTEAFF.

This clone was recorded a few times. The genes are TRBV14 and TRBJ2-7, with 9 bases identical to TRBD1. Germline V gene lookup returns CDR1 SGHDN and CDR2 FVKESK. The CDR3 sequence is 15 residues long. V was clipped by 4 bases and J by 7 bases; unmatched bases: 11. Here the CDR3 reads CASSLRQGVGKEQYF. The CDR3 bases are TGTGCCAGCAGCCTCCGACAGGGGGTTGGGAAAGAGCAGTACTTC.

This rearrangement joins TRBV5-1 to TRBJ2-7; D not resolved. V was clipped by 0 bases and J by 2 bases, with 6 bases between them. The CDR3 is 13 amino acids. Germline-derived CDR1 and CDR2 are SGHRS and YFSETQ. The CDR3 protein is CASSLGPAYEQYF. The CDR3 DNA reads TGCGCCAGCAGCTTGGGTCCAGCCTACGAGCAGTACTTC.

The chain carries TRBV6-6 and TRBJ2-2; 7 positions match TRBD1. V trimming: 8 bases; J trimming: 4 bases; junction bases outside the gene matches: 10. Germline-derived CDR1 and CDR2 are MNHNY and SVGAGI (reference sequence). This CDR3 has 15 residues. CDR3 DNA: TGTGCCAGCCTGGAGACACAGGGGACCACCGGGGAGCTGTTTTTT. Its protein product is CASLETQGTTGELFF.

The J gene is TRBJ2-3, the V gene TRBV30; 8 bases are shared with TRBD2. Germline-derived CDR1 and CDR2 are GTSNPN and SVGIG (reference sequence). The CDR3 length is 14 residues. V was clipped by 5 bases and J by 6 bases; unmatched bases: 10. The CDR3: CAWESGRAWDTQYF. The DNA of the CDR3 is TGTGCCTGGGAATCCGGGAGGGCCTGGGATACGCAGTATTTT.

This clone was recorded a few times. V and J are TRBV15 and TRBJ2-1; D ambiguous. The CDR3 runs to 13 residues. The ends were cut back, 0 bases at V and 8 bases at J, with 8 bases in the middle. The germline CDR1 and CDR2 sequences are LNHNV and YYDKDF (reference sequence). The CDR3 DNA reads as TGTGCCACCAGCAGAGAACTAATCCATGAGCAGTTCTTC. Translating gives CATSRELIHEQFF.

This rearrangement joins TRBV9 to TRBJ2-2; 8 bases align to TRBD1. V dropped 3 bases and J dropped 4; count of bases not matched to a gene: 8. The CDR3 covers 16 residues. The germline V gene encodes CDR1 SGDLS and CDR2 YYNGEE. The CDR3 here is CASSAPQGALTGELFF. Written as DNA, the CDR3 is TGTGCCAGCAGCGCCCCCCAGGGGGCCCTCACCGGGGAGCTGTTTTTT.

The chain uses TRBV28 and TRBJ2-2; no clear D. The CDR3 is made up of 13 amino acids. Trimming stripped 6 bases from V and 0 bases from J, with 5 bases between. CDR1 is MDHEN, CDR2 SYDVKM, per germline. The CDR3 DNA is TGTGCCAGCAGGACAACGAACACCGGGGAGCTGTTTTTT. It codes for CASRTTNTGELFF.

This clone has a handful of counts. This chain connects TRBV7-2 to TRBJ2-7, with D perhaps matching TRBD2 (5 bases). Trimming stripped 4 bases from V and 3 bases from J, with 10 bases between. Germline V lookup: CDR1 SGHTA, CDR2 FQGNSA. CDR3 length: 13 amino acids. For the CDR3, the DNA is TGTGCCAGCAGCTCTACCCGGGGCTACGAGCAGTACTTC. It is translated as CASSSTRGYEQYF.

This chain joins TRBV9 and TRBJ2-7; 9 bases fit TRBD1. Unmatched junction bases numbered 7, after V lost 6 bases and J lost 0 bases. The CDR3 is 15 amino acids. From germline, CDR1 is SGDLS and CDR2 YYNGEE. This CDR3 reads CASNPGQGSSYEQYF. CDR3 DNA sequence: TGTGCCAGCAACCCGGGACAGGGAAGCTCCTACGAGCAGTACTTC.

V and J are TRBV5-1 and TRBJ2-4; TRBD2 agrees at 7 bases. Germline CDR1 is SGHRS and CDR2 is YFSETQ. The trim removed 4 bases at V and 8 bases at J, leaving 6 bases unmatched. The CDR3 contains 13 residues. In DNA, the CDR3 is TGCGCCAGCAGCACCGGGACTATGGACATTCAGTACTTC. It yields the protein CASSTGTMDIQYF.

In its sample, this clone was seen a few times. This chain links TRBV7-2 with TRBJ1-4; TRBD1 matches at 7 bases. CDR3 length: 14 amino acids. CDR1 is SGHTA, CDR2 FQGNSA, per germline. V dropped 4 bases and J dropped 8; count of bases not matched to a gene: 7. The CDR3 DNA follows: TGTGCCAGCAGCTCACAGGGGTTAGGGGAAAAACTGTTTTTT. Translation: CASSSQGLGEKLFF. The full variable domain, rest sourced from reference TRBV7-2 and TRBJ1-4, is GAGVSQSPSNKVTEKGKDVELRCDPISGHTALYWYRQSLGQGLEFLIYFQGNSAPDKSGLPSDRFSAERTGGSVSTLTIQRTQQEDSAVYLCASSSQGLGEKLFFGSGTQLSVL.

This clone was detected a few times. In nucleotides, the CDR3 is TGTGCCAGCAGCCCCAGCGGCCTGGAGGATACGCAGTATTTT. Translating it yields CASSPSGLEDTQYF. The rearrangement uses TRBV7-2 and TRBJ2-3, with D possibly matching TRBD2 (5 bases). There are 14 residues in the CDR3. Looked up from germline, CDR1 is SGHTA and CDR2 is FQGNSA. The V end lost 5 bases, the J end lost 6 bases, and 15 bases lay between the germline ends.

This clone was seen a few times. V usage is TRBV5-1 and J usage is TRBJ1-1; weak D call: TRBD1 (5 bases). From germline, CDR1 is SGHRS and CDR2 YFSETQ. The CDR3 consists of 13 residues. V was shortened by 7 bases and J by 3 bases, with 13 bases between the two germline ends. In DNA form, the CDR3 reads TGCGCCAGCGGGGCGGTAGGTGACACTGAAGCTTTCTTT. This codes for CASGAVGDTEAFF.

This clone came up a few times. The sample has other DNA sequences that encode this CDR3 too. The chain combines TRBV5-1 with TRBJ2-6; no reliable D call. V lost 0 bases to trimming and J lost 1 base, with 5 bases between them. The CDR3 sequence is 15 residues long. Germline loops: CDR1 SGHRS, CDR2 YFSETQ. Here the CDR3 reads CASSLGPSGANVLTF. CDR3 in DNA: TGCGCCAGCAGCTTGGGGCCATCTGGGGCCAACGTCCTGACTTTC.

A few counts support this clone. The rearrangement uses TRBV25-1 and TRBJ2-2; a weak D match, TRBD1 (7 bases). Trimming pared 10 bases from V and 1 base from J, leaving 16 bases between. Germline V gene data show CDR1 as MGHDK and CDR2 as SYGVNS. The CDR3 is made up of 15 amino acids. CDR3 nucleotide sequence: TGTGCCACCCAGCCAGGGGGGATGAACACCGGGGAGCTGTTTTTT. As protein: CATQPGGMNTGELFF.

This clone appeared a few times. The CDR3 reads CASSNTASNQPQHF. The CDR3 DNA follows: TGTGCCAGCTCAAACACCGCCTCCAATCAGCCCCAGCATTTT. The V and J genes are TRBV18 and TRBJ1-5; D ambiguous. The CDR3 loop spans 14 amino acids. Per germline, CDR1 KGHSH and CDR2 LQKENI. The V and J ends lost 5 bases and 3 bases respectively, with 11 bases between them.

This clone was counted a few times. The J gene is TRBJ2-7, the V gene TRBV5-6; maybe TRBD2 (6 bases). This CDR3 is built from 15 residues. Per germline, CDR1 SGHDT and CDR2 YYEEEE. Trimming stripped 0 bases from V and 9 bases from J, with 19 bases between. The CDR3 sequence: CASSLVGTYLRWQYF. The CDR3 coding sequence is TGTGCCAGCAGCTTGGTCGGGACTTACCTTCGGTGGCAGTACTTC.

This clone was seen only a few times. This sequence joins TRBV28 and TRBJ2-1; possible D gene TRBD2, 5 bases. The length of the CDR3 is 16 residues. The V and J ends lost 1 base and 4 bases respectively, with 14 bases between them. From germline, CDR1 is MDHEN and CDR2 SYDVKM. CDR3 in amino acids: CASSLFAAGHYNEQFF. As DNA, the CDR3 is TGTGCCAGCAGTTTATTTGCGGCGGGCCATTACAATGAGCAGTTCTTC.